The rows below give T cell receptor beta chains drawn from one sample of a study of blood T cell repertoires in COVID-19. Method: immunoSEQ multiplex PCR; TCRdb's copy keeps in-frame clones and lacks some. This table holds tens of thousands of clones, approximately 86% found once. The sequenced material came from peripheral blood. These receptors all stem from a woman of 80 years or more with active or convalescent COVID-19. Both conserved end residues are part of each CDR3. Each record gives: clone size, D gene, V gene, J gene, CDR3 protein, CDR3 DNA. D genes are given only for firm matches. Some rows have no size entry. The others give once, few or many, or a class for an expanded clone.

.	.	TRBV5-6	TRBJ2-5	CASSSLFAGLETQYF	TGTGCCAGCAGCTCCCTTTTCGCCGGACTCGAGACCCAGTACTTC
.	TRBD2	TRBV28	TRBJ2-4	CASRAGEWDIQYF	TGTGCCAGCAGGGCGGGGGAGTGGGACATTCAGTACTTC
.	TRBD1	TRBV29-1	TRBJ2-7	CSVRTRDRVLSEQYF	TGCAGCGTTCGGACTAGGGACAGGGTGCTCTCCGAGCAGTACTTC
once	TRBD2	TRBV3-1/TRBV3-2	TRBJ2-2	CASSQDSLLAGGIGELFF	TGTGCCAGCAGCCAAGATTCCCTTCTAGCGGGAGGAATCGGGGAGCTGTTTTTT
few	.	TRBV20-1	TRBJ2-1	CSASEWSSYNEQFF	TGCAGTGCTAGTGAGTGGAGCTCCTACAATGAGCAGTTCTTC
.	TRBD2	TRBV15	TRBJ2-3	CATSRALAGKGTDTQYF	TGTGCCACCAGCAGGGCACTAGCGGGAAAAGGCACAGATACGCAGTATTTT
.	.	TRBV7-2	TRBJ2-1	CASSLVARSYNEQFF	TGTGCCAGCAGCTTAGTAGCTCGTTCCTACAATGAGCAGTTCTTC
.	TRBD1	TRBV6-6	TRBJ2-3	CASSYPGQLTDTQYF	TGTGCCAGCAGTTACCCGGGACAGCTCACAGATACGCAGTATTTT
once	TRBD1	TRBV28	TRBJ2-7	CASRADRGRAYEQYF	TGTGCCAGCAGGGCGGACAGGGGTCGGGCCTACGAGCAGTACTTC
.	TRBD1	TRBV5-5	TRBJ1-1	CASSLAGGSNTEAFF	TGTGCCAGCAGCTTGGCAGGGGGCAGCAACACTGAAGCTTTCTTT
.	.	TRBV9	TRBJ2-1	CASSVEGRGSYNEQFF	TGTGCCAGCAGCGTAGAAGGTAGAGGCTCCTACAATGAGCAGTTCTTC
.	.	TRBV2	TRBJ1-1	CASSGTRVNTEAFF	TGTGCCAGCTCCGGGACTCGGGTGAACACTGAAGCTTTCTTT
.	.	TRBV7-8	TRBJ2-1	CASSFGEYNEQFF	TGTGCCAGCAGCTTCGGGGAATACAATGAGCAGTTCTTC
.	TRBD1	TRBV5-4	TRBJ1-1	CASSSPPGTGSNTEAFF	TGTGCCAGCAGCTCCCCCCCCGGGACAGGTTCTAACACTGAAGCTTTCTTT
few	.	TRBV28	TRBJ2-7	CASSYPGRNYEQYF	TGTGCCAGCAGTTACCCTGGCAGGAACTACGAGCAGTACTTC